This T cell receptor beta chain appears in the sequencing data of a study of T-cell memory formation after mild COVID-19 (dated by TCRdb to the early 2020s). For context, the study as a whole: Most TCR sequence clusters were specific to one of the two donors. Longitudinal TCRalpha and TCRbeta repertoire sequencing tracked T-cell clones expanding and contracting after mild COVID-19 in two donors. Two young, previously healthy adult volunteers, one female and one male, were included in the cohort. The study at large found these results: Whether the second-wave clones peaking on day 37 were SARS-CoV-2 specific was not confirmed. Balanced CD4/CD8 phenotypes were observed for clones contracting from day 15 to 85, whereas a bias towards CD4+ was observed for a second wave of clones expanding from day 15 to 37. Contracting CD4+ clones appeared mostly in the CM and EM memory subsets, whereas CD8+ clones were enriched in EMRA. The detection of some responding clones in pre-infection memory suggests that pre-existing cross-reactive memory T cells joined the SARS-CoV-2 response. The study covered only a couple of mild cases, and larger cohorts including severe cases with pre-infection samples were considered necessary.

At the junction V is shortened by 0 bases and J by 2 bases, with 11 bases in between. For CDR1 and CDR2, the germline V gene (reference sequence) lists LNHNV and YYDKDF. Including cysteine and phenylalanine, the CDR3 has 15 amino acids. Only the CDR3 DNA is retained, 45 bases long and in frame from the first base. TCRdb names Illumina NovaSeq 6000 as the instrument used. TCRalpha and TCRbeta cDNA libraries were constructed by 5'RACE with constant-segment primers, with sample barcodes and unique molecular identifiers being introduced. RNA was extracted from every sample with Trizol reagent. Library amplification was performed in two PCR steps, and a second sample barcode and Illumina TruSeq adapters were introduced in the second step. Sequencing of the libraries was done on an Illumina NovaSeq, producing 2 x 150 bp paired-end reads. The paper's processing steps were these. Reads were demultiplexed and collapsed into UMI-guided consensus sequences with migec v1.2.7. Using mixcr v2.1.11, the UMI consensuses were aligned to TRA and TRB V and J templates and assembled into clonotypes. Clonotypes were classified as expanded or contracted when called significant by both edgeR and NoisET, with noise models trained on biological replicates. For edgeR calls, the thresholds were a false discovery rate-adjusted p below 0.01 and a log2 fold-change of 1. As an exploratory analysis of dynamics, max-normalized trajectories of the 1000 most abundant clonotypes were examined with PCA combined with hierarchical clustering. Each responding clone was given a CD4 or CD8 phenotype based on the CD4+ and CD8+ repertoires, which had been sequenced separately. TCRdb redid the processing of the public reads, applying fastp at Q25 and MiXCR, and retained in-frame beta chains. Rows merge per CDR3 protein into single entries with the most common DNA and genes. The V and J calls come from TCRdb's annotation, not from the publication. A total of around 440,000 distinct CDR3 sequences appear in this sample, 18% of them only once. The ten largest clones add up to 10% to 15% of the sample.

PBMCs were isolated by Ficoll-Paque density gradient centrifugation. There are a few counts of this clonotype. Its antigen remains unidentified. Per-nucleotide qualities are absent, and no much larger clonotype sits a single base away. The clonotype was recovered from an adult woman who had mild COVID-19 (a few samples of this study predate the infection). The sample titles of this study are shuffled in the database, so cell type and time point are left out; the donor was told from shared clones. The chain is encoded by TRBV15 joined to TRBJ2-7, with TRBD1 as a weak D call on 5 bases. Sample: PBMCs or a T cell subset sorted from them (not recorded which). The CDR3 loop reads CATSRDGRVTYEQYF. The DNA sequence reads TGTGCCACCAGCAGAGATGGCAGGGTTACCTACGAGCAGTACTTC.